The rows below give T cell receptor beta chains drawn from one sample of a study of blood T cell repertoires in COVID-19. TCRdb keeps only in-frame clones here, not all; method: immunoSEQ multiplex PCR. The sample comprises 300,000 to 400,000 clones, approximately 91% of which are singletons, and 3.5% to 5% rests with the top ten. Sequenced: PBMCs or T cells enriched from blood (not recorded which). These TCRs come from a woman aged 25 to 39 who had been exposed to COVID-19. The CDR3 runs from the conserved cysteine through the conserved F or W. A D gene is named only where the DNA matches it firmly. Size values are once, few and many counts, or a class for expanded clones, and some rows have none.

-,TRBJ1-6,-,TRBV7-9,CASSFNYGNSPLHF,TGTGCCAGCAGCTTCAATTACGGGAATTCACCCCTCCACTTT
-,TRBJ2-3,-,TRBV5-4,CASSSGGSRSTDTQYF,TGTGCCAGCAGCTCCGGAGGTAGCAGGAGCACAGATACGCAGTATTTT
-,TRBJ1-2,-,TRBV6-5,CASTGGISNYGYTF,TGTGCCAGCACCGGGGGTATATCTAACTATGGCTACACCTTC
-,TRBJ1-2,-,TRBV12-3/TRBV12-4,CASSFLGAGGYTF,TGTGCCAGCAGTTTTCTGGGGGCAGGCGGCTACACCTTC
-,TRBJ2-3,-,TRBV10-3,CAISELLGGSTDTQYF,TGTGCCATCAGTGAGTTATTGGGGGGTAGCACAGATACGCAGTATTTT
TRBD2,TRBJ2-7,-,TRBV7-9,CASSLGGGLPYEQYF,TGTGCCAGCAGCTTAGGCGGGGGGCTGCCCTACGAGCAGTACTTC
TRBD1,TRBJ2-7,-,TRBV3-1/TRBV3-2,CASSQLPGGSYEQYF,TGTGCCAGCAGCCAGTTGCCAGGGGGATCCTACGAGCAGTACTTC
TRBD1,TRBJ2-6,-,TRBV5-1,CASGTQQGASGANVLTF,TGCGCCAGCGGAACCCAACAGGGGGCCTCTGGGGCCAACGTCCTGACTTTC
TRBD2,TRBJ2-1,-,TRBV3-1/TRBV3-2,CASSDHGTSNEQFF,TGTGCCAGCAGCGACCACGGGACTAGCAATGAGCAGTTCTTC
TRBD2,TRBJ2-1,once,TRBV19,CASSSGGGENEQFF,TGTGCCAGTAGTAGCGGGGGGGGTGAAAATGAGCAGTTCTTC
TRBD2,TRBJ2-5,-,TRBV5-1,CASSRGGAEETQYF,TGCGCCAGCAGCCGCGGGGGGGCCGAGGAGACCCAGTACTTC
TRBD1,TRBJ1-1,-,TRBV10-1,CASSPGQMNTEAFF,TGCGCCAGCAGTCCGGGACAGATGAACACTGAAGCTTTCTTT
-,TRBJ1-4,-,TRBV4-3,CASSQAGGHGEKLFF,TGCGCCAGCAGCCAAGCTGGAGGGCATGGTGAAAAACTGTTTTTT
-,TRBJ1-2,-,TRBV10-3,CAISEMRDYGYTF,TGTGCCATCAGTGAGATGAGGGACTATGGCTACACCTTC
-,TRBJ2-3,-,TRBV5-1,CASSLGGAGTDTQYF,TGCGCCAGCAGCTTAGGCGGGGCTGGTACAGATACGCAGTATTTT
-,TRBJ2-5,-,TRBV5-5,CASSLVSKETQYF,TGTGCCAGCAGCTTGGTGTCCAAAGAGACCCAGTACTTC
TRBD1,TRBJ1-1,-,TRBV7-8,CASSITGGNTEAFF,TGTGCCAGCAGCATAACAGGGGGGAACACTGAAGCTTTCTTT
-,TRBJ1-1,-,TRBV7-6,CASSLSIGGTNTEAFF,TGTGCCAGCAGCTTAAGTATTGGAGGGACTAACACTGAAGCTTTCTTT
TRBD1,TRBJ1-2,-,TRBV19,CAMRDRDGYTF,TGTGCCATGAGGGACAGGGATGGCTACACCTTC
TRBD2,TRBJ2-3,-,TRBV7-3,CASSYHSGTDTQYF,TGTGCCAGCAGCTACCATAGCGGGACAGATACGCAGTATTTT
-,TRBJ1-1,-,TRBV12-3/TRBV12-4,CASRQGITEAFF,TGTGCCAGCAGACAGGGAATCACTGAAGCTTTCTTT
TRBD1,TRBJ2-5,-,TRBV6-2/TRBV6-3,CASSWGRGHQETQYF,TGTGCCAGCAGTTGGGGCAGGGGGCATCAAGAGACCCAGTACTTC
-,TRBJ2-3,-,TRBV7-8,CASSFVNTDTQYF,TGTGCCAGCAGCTTCGTTAACACAGATACGCAGTATTTT
TRBD2,TRBJ2-3,-,TRBV6-2/TRBV6-3,CASSYSLGGGRTDTQYF,TGTGCCAGCAGTTACTCGTTGGGCGGGGGGCGCACAGATACGCAGTATTTT
-,TRBJ2-2,-,TRBV18,CASSLTGHLNTGELFF,TGTGCCAGCTCACTAACGGGACACCTGAACACCGGGGAGCTGTTTTTT
-,TRBJ1-4,-,TRBV5-8,CASSSGGQSNEKLFF,TGTGCCAGCAGCTCGGGGGGGCAATCTAATGAAAAACTGTTTTTT
-,TRBJ2-3,-,TRBV6-5,CASRRWGSGDTQYF,TGTGCCAGCAGGCGTTGGGGTAGCGGAGATACGCAGTATTTT
-,TRBJ2-2,-,TRBV4-3,CASSQLGGAYTGELFF,TGCGCCAGCAGCCAGCTCGGCGGGGCTTACACCGGGGAGCTGTTTTTT